The 21 T cell receptor beta chains given below trace back to one sample, sequenced in a study of blood T cell repertoires in COVID-19. Method: immunoSEQ multiplex PCR; TCRdb's copy keeps in-frame clones and lacks some. The sample consists of more than 85,000 clones, 87% of them appearing once. Specimen: peripheral blood. The receptors were sampled from a man aged 50-60 years with active COVID-19.

The chain uses TRBV27 and TRBJ2-3, with a weak D call TRBD1 (5 bases). Trimming took 3 bases from V and 11 from J, leaving 12 bases between them. The CDR3 extends over 12 amino acids. Looked up from germline, CDR1 is MNHEY and CDR2 is SMNVEV (reference sequence). The CDR3 reads CASSFRDQQQYF. The CDR3 DNA reads TGTGCCAGCAGTTTCAGGGATCAGCAGCAGTATTTT.

V is TRBV7-2 and J is TRBJ2-7; 10 bases are a match to TRBD2. V lost 8 bases, J lost 3 bases, and 10 bases stayed unmatched. Germline CDR1 SGHTA, CDR2 FQGNSA. This CDR3 has 15 amino acids. The chain's CDR3 is CASALERGGSYEQYF. CDR3 coding DNA: TGTGCCAGCGCCCTAGAGCGGGGGGGCAGCTACGAGCAGTACTTC.

The chain combines TRBV11-2 with TRBJ1-2; D not resolved. V lost 1 base and J 4 bases, leaving 7 bases between the germline ends. The CDR3 covers 13 residues. From germline, CDR1 is SGHAT and CDR2 FQNNGV. CDR3 sequence: CASSLAGLYGYTF. The DNA for the CDR3 is TGTGCCAGCAGCTTAGCGGGTCTCTATGGCTACACCTTC.

This chain joins TRBV3-1 (or the pseudogene TRBV3-2) and TRBJ2-5, with D possibly matching TRBD2 (6 bases). CDR1 and CDR2 from the germline V gene are LGHDT and YNNKEL (reference sequence). V gave up 0 bases and J gave up 2 bases, with 10 bases separating them. The CDR3 covers 15 residues. CDR3 sequence: CASSQERAGQETQYF. In nucleotides, the CDR3 is TGTGCCAGCAGCCAAGAGCGGGCGGGGCAAGAGACCCAGTACTTC.

V is TRBV30 and J is TRBJ1-3; the match to TRBD1 covers 8 bases. Germline CDR1 GTSNPN, CDR2 SVGIG (reference sequence). J was trimmed by 7 bases and V by 5 bases; bases with no gene match: 13. This CDR3 region has 15 residues. The CDR3 region is CAWGATGGPGNTIYF. CDR3 in DNA: TGTGCCTGGGGAGCCACAGGGGGGCCCGGGAACACCATATATTTT.

V gene TRBV5-1 combines with J gene TRBJ2-3, with a tentative D call TRBD1 (6 bases). This CDR3 is built from 15 residues. Trimming cost V 2 bases and J 0 bases, with 10 bases left between them. CDR1 and CDR2 from the germline V gene are SGHRS and YFSETQ. CDR3 DNA: TGCGCCAGCAGCTTACAGGGAATTAGCACAGATACGCAGTATTTT. Residues: CASSLQGISTDTQYF.

The J gene is TRBJ1-2, the V gene TRBV19, with TRBD1 matching 10 bases. Germline loops: CDR1 LNHDA, CDR2 SQIVND (reference sequence). The CDR3 loop spans 15 amino acids. The V and J ends lost 4 bases and 2 bases, in that order; junction bases with no gene match: 4. This CDR3 is CASSTPGQGNYGYTF. In DNA form, the CDR3 reads TGTGCCAGTAGTACTCCGGGACAGGGGAACTATGGCTACACCTTC.

The chain uses TRBV5-1 and TRBJ2-7, with 10 positions matching TRBD1. Trimming at V came to 3 bases and at J to 4 bases, leaving 4 bases not matched to a gene. The CDR3 loop spans 14 amino acids. Germline V gene data show CDR1 as SGHRS and CDR2 as YFSETQ. The CDR3 loop is CASSSGTGEYEQYF. The CDR3 DNA is TGCGCCAGCAGCTCCGGGACAGGGGAATACGAGCAGTACTTC.

This chain uses TRBV6-5 with TRBJ1-2, with D possibly being TRBD1 (5 bases). The V end lost 5 bases, the J end lost 7 bases, and 14 bases lay between the germline ends. In germline, CDR1 is MNHEY, CDR2 SVGAGI. The CDR3 sequence is 13 residues long. The CDR3 protein is CASSPSPGFGYTF. The CDR3 nucleotides are TGTGCCAGCAGTCCATCTCCAGGGTTTGGCTACACCTTC.

The CDR3 loop reads CSAPRENEQYF. CDR3 sequence (DNA): TGCAGTGCCCCCAGGGAAAACGAGCAGTACTTC. This chain connects TRBV20-1 to TRBJ2-7; TRBD1 is a possible D gene (5 bases). The germline V and J ends were trimmed by 6 bases and 5 bases, with 11 bases remaining between them. Germline V gene sequence: CDR1 DFQATT, CDR2 SNEGSKA (reference sequence). The CDR3 contains 11 residues.

V gene TRBV5-4 combines with J gene TRBJ1-4; 11 positions agree with TRBD1. The CDR3 contains 14 residues. Trimming took 4 bases from V and 5 from J; bases not matched to a gene: 1. Germline CDR1 and CDR2: SGHNT and YYREEE (reference sequence). The CDR3 loop is CASSRDRGNEKLFF. CDR3 DNA: TGTGCCAGCAGCCGGGACAGGGGGAATGAAAAACTGTTTTTT.

The count of this clone is one. V usage is TRBV4-2 and J usage is TRBJ2-1; 9 nucleotides align to TRBD2. The CDR3 runs 16 residues. V shed 1 base, J shed 7 bases, and the junction held 8 bases outside the gene matches. The germline gives CDR1 LGHNA, CDR2 YNFKEQ. CDR3 sequence (DNA): TGTGCCAGCAGCCAAGGGGTAGCGGGGGCCATGAATGAGCAGTTCTTC. The encoded protein is CASSQGVAGAMNEQFF.

The rearrangement uses TRBV3-1 (or the pseudogene TRBV3-2) and TRBJ2-4; 12 nucleotides agree with TRBD2. Germline V gives CDR1 LGHDT, CDR2 YNNKEL (reference sequence). The CDR3 has 20 amino acids. With 4 bases clipped from V and 1 base from J, the junction kept 14 bases outside the gene matches. This CDR3 is CASSPPRRLAGGLAKNIQYF. The CDR3 DNA is TGTGCCAGCAGCCCCCCGAGGAGGCTAGCGGGGGGGCTGGCCAAAAACATTCAGTACTTC.

The genes are TRBV2 and TRBJ2-6, with D perhaps TRBD2 (7 bases). The germline gives CDR1 SNHLY, CDR2 FYNNEI. Trimming shortened V by 9 bases and J by 0 bases, and 18 bases separated the two germline ends. The CDR3 extends over 17 amino acids. This chain's CDR3 is CASGGGYEASGANVLTF. For the CDR3, the DNA is TGTGCCAGTGGGGGGGGCTATGAGGCCTCTGGGGCCAACGTCCTGACTTTC.

This chain connects TRBV11-2 to TRBJ1-4; TRBD1 is a possible D gene (5 bases). The CDR3 covers 13 residues. V lost 6 bases, J lost 3 bases, and 8 bases lay in between. Per germline, CDR1 SGHAT and CDR2 FQNNGV. Written as DNA, the CDR3 is TGTGCCAGCAGGGGGCCTTCTAATGAAAAACTGTTTTTT. It is translated as CASRGPSNEKLFF.

This clone was seen only once. This chain uses TRBV7-6 with TRBJ2-4, with TRBD1 identical over 8 bases. Germline loops: CDR1 SGHVS, CDR2 FNYEAQ. With 4 bases clipped from V and 6 bases from J, the junction kept 8 bases outside the gene matches. CDR3 size: 15 residues. The CDR3 sequence: CASSSWTGKRNIQYF. In DNA, the CDR3 is TGTGCCAGCAGCTCCTGGACAGGGAAGAGAAACATTCAGTACTTC.

V usage is TRBV3-1 (or the pseudogene TRBV3-2) and J usage is TRBJ2-3; the D gene is possibly TRBD2 (6 bases). This CDR3 spans 16 amino acids. CDR1 is LGHDT, CDR2 YNNKEL, per germline (reference sequence). Trimming shortened V by 4 bases and J by 3 bases, and 17 bases separated the two germline ends. Written as DNA, the CDR3 is TGTGCCAGCAGCCCAAGAGCGGGTAAAACGACAGATACGCAGTATTTT. Amino acids: CASSPRAGKTTDTQYF.

The genes are TRBV11-2 and TRBJ1-6, with D perhaps matching TRBD1 (6 bases). The germline gives CDR1 SGHAT, CDR2 FQNNGV. The CDR3 has 17 amino acids. The V end was cut by 2 bases, the J end by 5 bases, with 16 bases between. The CDR3 DNA follows: TGTGCCAGCAGCTTAAGCCCCCGGGCAGGGGATAATTCACCCCTCCACTTT. It encodes CASSLSPRAGDNSPLHF.

This sequence joins TRBV11-2 and TRBJ2-2; 9 nucleotides line up with TRBD2. Germline V gene sequence: CDR1 SGHAT, CDR2 FQNNGV. The CDR3 runs to 19 residues. V lost 1 base to trimming and J lost 1 base; unmatched junction nucleotides: 10. The CDR3 coding sequence is TGTGCCAGCAGCTTAGGAATTAGCGGGGGCGTGAAGAACACCGGGGAGCTGTTTTTT. Protein sequence: CASSLGISGGVKNTGELFF.

The rearrangement joins TRBV6-1 to TRBJ1-6; D is uncertain. V shed 3 bases and J shed 10 bases, with 10 bases lying between them. The CDR3 has 13 residues. CDR1 MNHNS and CDR2 SASEGT come from the germline V gene. DNA of the CDR3: TGTGCCAGCAGTGAGAGGGTCCCCTCACCCCTCCACTTT. Translated: CASSERVPSPLHF.

The chain has TRBV6-5 and TRBJ2-5; the match to TRBD2 covers 7 bases. The V segment lost 2 bases and the J segment 5 bases; nucleotides outside the gene matches: 5. From germline, CDR1 is MNHEY and CDR2 SVGAGI. The CDR3 is 14 residues long. CDR3 loop: CASSYGLDRETQYF. The DNA of the CDR3 is TGTGCCAGCAGTTACGGACTAGATCGGGAGACCCAGTACTTC.